The entry that follows covers one T cell receptor beta chain sequence. The record originates from a study of PD-L1 blockade in urothelial cancer. The CDR3 is 16 residues long. Germline V gives CDR1 KGHSH, CDR2 LQKENI. V lost 8 bases, J lost 3 bases, and 23 bases lay in between. Into every PCR, synthetic TCR analog templates were spiked. TCRdb's table, derived via immunoSEQ multiplex PCR, lists solely in-frame clones and lacks some. The table lists about 84,000 clones, roughly 80% of them singletons, with 8% to 10% in the top ten. The receptor was isolated from a man aged 65 to 85 with urothelial cancer. The V gene is TRBV18, the J gene TRBJ2-7; tentatively, D is TRBD2 (6 bases). This sample comprised PBMCs, obtained around atezolizumab (anti-PD-L1) treatment. CDR3 loop: CASTQQGLDGIYEQYF. For the CDR3, the DNA is TGTGCCAGCACACAGCAGGGACTTGACGGGATCTACGAGCAGTACTTC.